The rows below give T cell receptor beta chains drawn from one sample of a study of T cells in Graves' hyperthyroidism and ophthalmopathy. TCRdb passed the multiplex PCR reads through MiXCR, listing each CDR3 protein once. The repertoire holds over 450,000 distinct CDR3 sequences, approximately 17% seen once, with 17% in the top ten. The sequencing input was blood. The receptors were gathered from a woman under 30 with Graves' ophthalmopathy. Each CDR3 is given without its conserved first and last residue. Fields, in order: D gene, J gene, clone size, V gene, CDR3 length, CDR3 protein. A D gene is named only where the DNA matches it firmly. Clone size is shown for a subset of rows, as once, few, many or a class of expanded clone.

.	TRBJ2-5	many	TRBV7-9	11	ASSRDSGETQY
TRBD2	TRBJ2-3	few	TRBV7-9	16	ASSSSNLLAGGSDTQY
.	TRBJ1-4	few	TRBV27	14	ASSFNLGGGGEKLF
.	TRBJ1-1	many	TRBV20-1	10	SALGSLSEAF
.	TRBJ2-5	many	TRBV7-2	11	ASSSGFGETQY
.	TRBJ1-6	.	TRBV29-1	11	SAAGVRNSPLH
TRBD1	TRBJ2-7	few	TRBV15	12	ATSRVGQQGEQY
.	TRBJ1-5	many	TRBV28	14	ASSPATGSYNQPQH
.	TRBJ1-3	few	TRBV18	16	ASSPATAHLGSGNTIY
TRBD1	TRBJ2-1	many	TRBV28	18	ASSNRDRGSRGTRYNEQF
.	TRBJ2-7	.	TRBV14	12	ASSQGGFRYEQY
TRBD2	TRBJ2-3	.	TRBV11-2	15	ASRTSGRKPSTDTQY
TRBD2	TRBJ2-7	many	TRBV27	13	ASSPLSGRLYEQY
.	TRBJ2-1	few	TRBV3-1	14	ASSQEAPLLNNEQF
.	TRBJ1-2	many	TRBV6-5	11	ASSYKGVYGYT
TRBD2	TRBJ2-1	.	TRBV27	13	ASSLYRGGTHEQF
.	TRBJ1-1	many	TRBV27	12	ASSWSTGNTEAF
.	TRBJ1-1	.	TRBV4-2	12	ASSEGGGSTEAF